The clone carrying this T cell receptor (beta chain) occurred many times. Its specificity is not known. For bulk TCR libraries, previously described methods and listed TCR primers were used. TCRdb re-derived calls from the PCR reads in MiXCR, one entry per CDR3 protein. The data hold approximately 550,000 distinct CDR3 sequences, with 20% to 25% observed a single time. It was from about 21,000 to 970,000 sorted cells, with 10%, 30% or 50% RNA, that naive CD8 libraries came. Naive CD8 T cells were FACS-sorted by CD8+CD4-CCR7+CD45RA+ markers. The sample originates from a study of molecular identifiers for immune sequencing clone quantification. Study-level findings and limits: Clones exceeding 20 RNA copies carried over 97% of effector molecules but under 1% of naive-cell molecules.

Looked up from germline, CDR1 is GTSNPN and CDR2 is SVGIG (reference sequence). This CDR3 contains 14 residues. V was cut by 1 base and J by 0 bases, with 10 bases left in between. Input material: naive CD8+ T cells from blood, with Jurkat cell RNA spiked in. Specified subset: FACS-sorted CD8+CD4-CCR7+CD45RA+ naive T cells. The chain employs TRBV30 and TRBJ2-7, with D unresolved. This clonotype was obtained from a human donor in good health. Some libraries in this study had Jurkat cell RNA spiked in. The CDR3 coding sequence is TGTGCCTGGAGTGGATTTAGTACCTCCTACGAGCAGTACTTC. This gives the protein CAWSGFSTSYEQYF. The full variable domain, completed using reference TRBV30 and TRBJ2-7, is SQTIHQWPATLVQPVGSPLSLECTVEGTSNPNLYWYRQAAGRGLQLLFYSVGIGQISSEVPQNLSASRPQDRQFILSSKKLLLSDSGFYLCAWSGFSTSYEQYFGPGTRLTVT.